This is a list of T cell receptor beta chains from one sample in a study of spatial heterogeneity in lung cancer. TCRdb processed the 5' RACE reads anew with MiXCR; each CDR3 protein has one entry. In the table there are 90,000 to 95,000 distinct CDR3 sequences, around 12% of which are singletons. The sequences come from PBMCs, collected at surgery. These receptors were collected from a male donor with early-stage non-small cell lung cancer. Both conserved end residues are part of each CDR3. The D gene is left open where the match is weak. The size of a clone is reported for some rows only, either as once, few or many, or as a class for expanded clones.

TRBD1 | TRBJ1-5 | many | TRBV19 | CATGQGIKNQPQHF | TGTGCCACCGGACAGGGTATAAAGAATCAGCCCCAGCATTTT
. | TRBJ2-3 | . | TRBV11-1 | CASSSDRPNTDTQYF | TGTGCCAGCAGCTCGGACCGACCAAACACAGATACGCAGTATTTT
. | TRBJ2-4 | . | TRBV4-2 | CASSQELIAGQNIQYF | TGTGCCAGCAGCCAAGAATTGATAGCAGGCCAAAACATTCAGTACTTC
TRBD2 | TRBJ2-7 | . | TRBV24-1 | CATSEGLARSYEQYF | TGTGCCACCAGTGAAGGACTAGCGAGGTCCTACGAGCAGTACTTC
. | TRBJ2-7 | few | TRBV7-2 | CASSSDGRSYEQYF | TGTGCCAGCAGCTCGGACGGACGGAGCTACGAGCAGTACTTC
. | TRBJ2-7 | many | TRBV6-2/TRBV6-3 | CASSYLGNYEQYF | TGTGCCAGCAGTTACCTGGGGAACTACGAGCAGTACTTC
. | TRBJ1-3 | few | TRBV7-2 | CASSLVTGSGNTIYF | TGTGCCAGCAGCTTAGTCACAGGGTCTGGCAACACCATATATTTT
TRBD2 | TRBJ2-1 | few | TRBV28 | CASRPTGGSRGGSSYNEQFF | TGTGCCAGCAGGCCAACCGGCGGGAGCCGGGGGGGAAGCTCCTACAATGAGCAGTTCTTC
. | TRBJ1-5 | few | TRBV12-3/TRBV12-4 | CASSSQGGNQPQHF | TGTGCCAGCAGTTCTCAGGGCGGCAATCAGCCCCAGCATTTT
. | TRBJ1-2 | many | TRBV2 | CASSEEKGPNYGYTF | TGTGCCAGCAGTGAAGAGAAGGGACCTAACTATGGCTACACCTTC
. | TRBJ1-1 | . | TRBV6-6 | CASRTFGYTKAFF | TGTGCCAGCAGAACATTTGGGTACACTAAAGCTTTCTTT
. | TRBJ1-5 | few | TRBV15 | CATSDGKTGLNQPQHF | TGTGCCACCAGCGACGGAAAAACAGGATTAAATCAGCCCCAGCATTTT
TRBD2 | TRBJ2-3 | . | TRBV30 | CAWVREGRFDNTQYF | TGTGCCTGGGTCCGGGAGGGGCGGTTCGACAATACGCAGTATTTT
. | TRBJ2-2 | many | TRBV10-3 | CAISGTENTGELFF | TGTGCCATCAGTGGCACAGAGAACACCGGGGAGCTGTTTTTT
. | TRBJ2-7 | few | TRBV5-5 | CASSLAGGTGYEQYF | TGTGCCAGCAGCTTGGCCGGAGGGACTGGGTACGAGCAGTACTTC
TRBD1 | TRBJ2-7 | . | TRBV20-1 | CSARGGQSEWYEQYF | TGCAGTGCTAGAGGGGGACAGAGCGAATGGTACGAGCAGTACTTC
. | TRBJ2-3 | . | TRBV4-3 | CASSQEIRSGPDTQYF | TGCGCCAGCAGCCAAGAGATTAGGAGCGGGCCAGATACGCAGTATTTT
TRBD1 | TRBJ2-6 | . | TRBV2 | CASSDKGTGNAGANVLTF | TGTGCCAGCAGTGATAAGGGGACAGGGAACGCTGGGGCCAACGTCCTGACTTTC
TRBD2 | TRBJ2-4 | few | TRBV30 | CAWSGTTGKNIQYF | TGTGCCTGGAGCGGGACTACGGGCAAAAACATTCAGTACTTC
TRBD1 | TRBJ2-7 | many | TRBV9 | CASSVAPGGGYEQYF | TGTGCCAGCAGCGTAGCCCCAGGGGGTGGGTACGAGCAGTACTTC
TRBD1 | TRBJ1-1 | . | TRBV6-2/TRBV6-3 | CASTGSHGTGKTAEAFF | TGTGCCAGCACTGGGTCCCATGGGACAGGGAAAACTGCTGAAGCTTTCTTT
TRBD2 | TRBJ2-7 | . | TRBV20-1 | CSARLAGGRSYEQYF | TGCAGTGCTAGATTAGCGGGGGGCCGCTCCTACGAGCAGTACTTC
. | TRBJ2-7 | . | TRBV7-7 | CASSSREGYEQYF | TGTGCTAGCAGCTCCAGAGAGGGTTACGAGCAGTACTTC
TRBD2 | TRBJ2-1 | . | TRBV6-2/TRBV6-3 | CASNAILTSGRGNEQFF | TGTGCCAGCAATGCAATCCTCACTAGCGGGAGGGGCAATGAGCAGTTCTTC
. | TRBJ2-3 | many | TRBV7-3 | CASSFSGEADTQYF | TGTGCCAGCAGCTTTTCGGGAGAGGCAGATACGCAGTATTTT
. | TRBJ2-1 | . | TRBV11-2 | CASSLRTVNNEQFF | TGTGCCAGCAGCTTAAGGACGGTAAACAATGAGCAGTTCTTC
. | TRBJ1-1 | . | TRBV3-1 | CASGQRTRDTEAFF | TGTGCCAGCGGCCAACGGACCAGGGACACTGAAGCTTTCTTT
. | TRBJ1-2 | . | TRBV6-5 | CASSRGGDYGYTF | TGTGCCAGCAGTCGGGGAGGGGACTATGGCTACACCTTC
TRBD2 | TRBJ2-1 | few | TRBV4-2 | CASSQGEGSNEQFF | TGTGCCAGCAGCCAAGGGGAGGGGAGCAATGAGCAGTTCTTC
. | TRBJ1-1 | . | TRBV2 | CASSEGRTDFLAEAFF | TGTGCCAGCAGTGAAGGCCGGACGGATTTTTTGGCTGAAGCTTTCTTT
TRBD1 | TRBJ2-3 | few | TRBV29-1 | CSVGTGVADTQYF | TGCAGCGTTGGGACAGGGGTGGCAGATACGCAGTATTTT
TRBD2 | TRBJ2-1 | . | TRBV4-3 | CASSQVWLAGGLSYNEQFF | TGCGCCAGCAGCCAAGTATGGCTAGCGGGGGGTCTTTCCTACAATGAGCAGTTCTTC
TRBD1 | TRBJ1-4 | few | TRBV28 | CASSRAGGEKLFF | TGTGCCAGCAGCCGGGCAGGGGGTGAAAAACTGTTTTTT
. | TRBJ2-1 | many | TRBV7-8 | CASSLGAGIHNEQFF | TGTGCCAGCAGCTTAGGGGCTGGGATTCACAATGAGCAGTTCTTC
TRBD1 | TRBJ2-7 | many | TRBV6-2/TRBV6-3 | CASRTGTGTYEQYF | TGTGCCAGCAGGACCGGGACAGGGACCTACGAGCAGTACTTC
. | TRBJ2-7 | . | TRBV5-1 | CASSPETVSYEQYF | TGCGCCAGCAGCCCAGAGACAGTTTCCTACGAGCAGTACTTC
. | TRBJ2-1 | few | TRBV7-2 | CASSLGLKTGPNNEQFF | TGTGCCAGCAGCTTAGGGTTGAAAACAGGGCCCAACAATGAGCAGTTCTTC
. | TRBJ2-7 | many | TRBV28 | CASSFPKSSYEQYF | TGTGCCAGCAGTTTCCCCAAGAGCTCCTACGAGCAGTACTTC
TRBD1 | TRBJ1-1 | few | TRBV7-2 | CASSLAATGGVDSTEAFF | TGTGCCAGCAGCTTAGCAGCTACAGGGGGCGTCGATAGCACTGAAGCTTTCTTT
. | TRBJ2-3 | few | TRBV7-2 | CASSRAGGDTQYF | TGTGCCAGCAGCAGAGCCGGGGGAGATACGCAGTATTTT
. | TRBJ2-3 | few | TRBV6-2/TRBV6-3 | CASSSFLSGNTDTQYF | TGTGCCAGCAGTTCCTTTCTTAGCGGTAACACAGATACGCAGTATTTT
. | TRBJ2-1 | many | TRBV15 | CATSSLGYNEQFF | TGTGCCACCAGCAGTCTCGGGTACAATGAGCAGTTCTTC
TRBD2 | TRBJ2-7 | few | TRBV13 | CASSFLAGAYEQYF | TGTGCCAGCAGCTTCCTAGCGGGAGCCTACGAGCAGTACTTC
TRBD1 | TRBJ1-2 | few | TRBV18 | CASSQGAQNYGYTF | TGTGCCAGCTCACAGGGGGCGCAGAACTATGGCTACACCTTC
. | TRBJ1-5 | few | TRBV28 | CASGGTDNQPQHF | TGTGCCAGCGGAGGGACCGATAATCAGCCCCAGCATTTT
TRBD1 | TRBJ1-1 | many | TRBV29-1 | CSVDLDRDTEAFF | TGCAGCGTCGACTTGGACAGGGACACTGAAGCTTTCTTT
. | TRBJ1-2 | few | TRBV12-3/TRBV12-4 | CASSLTANYGYTF | TGTGCCAGCAGTTTAACTGCTAACTATGGCTACACCTTC
. | TRBJ2-1 | many | TRBV29-1 | CSVEDLLRNEQFF | TGCAGCGTTGAAGATCTGCTTAGGAATGAGCAGTTCTTC
. | TRBJ1-5 | . | TRBV28 | CASSFRGSGQPQHF | TGTGCCAGCAGTTTCCGGGGGTCAGGTCAGCCCCAGCATTTT
. | TRBJ2-2 | many | TRBV12-3/TRBV12-4 | CASSPRSWELFF | TGTGCCAGCAGTCCACGATCGTGGGAGCTGTTTTTT
TRBD1 | TRBJ1-2 | many | TRBV28 | CASSIQGAADYTF | TGTGCCAGCAGTATACAGGGGGCAGCTGACTACACCTTC
. | TRBJ2-2 | few | TRBV19 | CASTGQGELFF | TGTGCCAGTACCGGACAGGGGGAGCTGTTTTTT
TRBD2 | TRBJ2-1 | many | TRBV7-2 | CASSLDSGSYNEQFF | TGTGCCAGCAGCTTAGATAGCGGGAGTTACAATGAGCAGTTCTTC
. | TRBJ2-5 | many | TRBV7-2 | CASSLGTPGTQYF | TGTGCCAGCAGCCTGGGGACACCTGGAACCCAGTACTTC
. | TRBJ2-3 | few | TRBV5-1 | CASSSGTIPTDTQYF | TGCGCCAGCAGTTCCGGGACCATACCCACAGATACGCAGTATTTT
. | TRBJ2-3 | many | TRBV7-2 | CASSLGSPDTQYF | TGTGCCAGCAGCTTAGGTTCGCCAGATACGCAGTATTTT
. | TRBJ2-7 | . | TRBV2 | CASSSTGLGEQYF | TGTGCCAGCAGCTCTACGGGACTCGGCGAGCAGTACTTC
. | TRBJ2-5 | many | TRBV6-5 | CASSYTTGRRETQYF | TGTGCCAGCAGTTATACAACAGGGAGGAGAGAGACCCAGTACTTC